The 28 T cell receptor beta chains in this list originate from one sample, sequenced in a study of CD4 T cells in relation to SARS-CoV-2 and coronaviruses. Sequenced by immunoSEQ multiplex PCR; TCRdb stores in-frame clones only, minus some. The sample lists 20,000 or so clones, about 80% occurring once. Before the COVID-19 pandemic, during about 2011-2019, CD4+ T cells were taken from unexposed donors. The cells were cultured for 9 to 11 days before CD4+ T cells were isolated. These receptors lack a known antigen. The specimen was CD4+ T cells from PBMCs, cultured in vitro. The origin of the receptors is a human donor in good health.

The chain employs TRBV19 and TRBJ1-2, with 10 bases that match TRBD1. Trimming at V came to 6 bases and at J to 4 bases, leaving 5 bases not matched to a gene. The CDR3 loop spans 14 amino acids. Germline-derived CDR1 and CDR2 are LNHDA and SQIVND (reference sequence). The CDR3 reads CASRETGGFYGYTF. The DNA for the CDR3 is TGTGCCAGTAGAGAGACAGGGGGCTTCTATGGCTACACCTTC.

This clone was detected only a few times. The CDR3 loop reads CASTEVAGEPLHF. The CDR3 DNA follows: TGTGCCAGCACCGAGGTCGCTGGGGAACCCCTCCACTTT. The rearrangement uses TRBV12-3 or TRBV12-4 and TRBJ1-6, with D hard to call. V was trimmed by 7 bases and J by 12 bases, leaving 16 bases between them. CDR3 size: 13 residues.

This sequence joins TRBV5-4 and TRBJ2-4, with 7 bases that match TRBD1. CDR1 is SGHNT, CDR2 YYREEE, per germline (reference sequence). The CDR3 is 20 amino acids. V was clipped by 4 bases and J by 1 base; unmatched bases: 20. CDR3 protein: CASSPGLGQAARAAKNIQYF. The CDR3 region has the DNA TGTGCCAGCAGCCCAGGATTAGGACAGGCGGCGAGGGCCGCCAAAAACATTCAGTACTTC.

Only one count was recorded for this clone. The V gene is TRBV5-1, the J gene TRBJ2-3; 7 bases are shared with TRBD2. The CDR3 extends over 13 amino acids. The J segment lost 6 bases and the V segment lost 4 bases, leaving 5 bases of the junction unmatched. Germline loops: CDR1 SGHRS, CDR2 YFSETQ. In DNA form, the CDR3 reads TGCGCCAGCAGCCGGGACGGGGGGGATACGCAGTATTTT. Protein sequence: CASSRDGGDTQYF. The whole variable domain, filled in from reference TRBV5-1 and TRBJ2-3, reads KAGVTQTPRYLIKTRGQQVTLSCSPISGHRSVSWYQQTPGQGLQFLFEYFSETQRNKGNFPGRFSGRQFSNSRSEMNVSTLELGDSALYLCASSRDGGDTQYFGPGTRLTVL.

The chain recombines TRBV7-2 with TRBJ1-2; no firm D call. The germline V and J ends were trimmed by 1 base and 7 bases, with 7 bases remaining between them. The CDR3 has 12 residues. CDR1 is SGHTA, CDR2 FQGNSA, per germline. CDR3 amino acids: CASSLDRSGYTF. The CDR3 bases are TGTGCCAGCAGCTTAGATCGCAGTGGCTACACCTTC.

The V call is TRBV20-1, the J call TRBJ1-3; D gene ambiguous. Germline V gene data show CDR1 as DFQATT and CDR2 as SNEGSKA (reference sequence). Trimming removed 3 bases from V and 4 bases from J, with 7 bases in between. The CDR3 spans 12 residues. This CDR3 is CSASPRGNTIYF. In DNA form, the CDR3 reads TGCAGTGCTAGTCCCCGAGGAAACACCATATATTTT.

The CDR3 loop is CASSSNRAGNQPQHF. In DNA, the CDR3 is TGTGCCAGCAGCTCCAACAGGGCTGGCAATCAGCCCCAGCATTTT. This chain uses TRBV7-2 with TRBJ1-5; D might be TRBD1 (6 bases). The CDR3 has 15 residues. Germline V lookup: CDR1 SGHTA, CDR2 FQGNSA. V lost 4 bases, J lost 2 bases, and 12 bases lay in between.

As concerns this clone: This likely comes from a read error, as the CDR3 has no conserved phenylalanine or tryptophan at its end. The chain combines TRBV27 with TRBJ1-1, with D unclear. V lost 3 bases, J lost 4 bases, and 9 bases lay in between. Germline loops: CDR1 MNHEY, CDR2 SMNVEV (reference sequence). This CDR3 comprises 13 residues. CDR3 DNA: TGTGCCAGCAGTTTCCCCAGACGCACTGAAGCTTTCCTT. It translates to CASSFPRRTEAFL.

The V gene is TRBV19, the J gene TRBJ2-1; D not certain. Trimming took off 3 bases at V and 10 bases at J, with 16 bases between the two ends. In germline, CDR1 is LNHDA, CDR2 SQIVND (reference sequence). This CDR3 has 14 amino acids. CDR3 residues: CASSIELVSREQFF. The DNA for the CDR3 is TGTGCCAGTAGTATCGAGCTAGTTTCGAGGGAGCAGTTCTTC.

This chain uses TRBV7-8 with TRBJ1-1, with TRBD1 as a possible D gene (5 bases). Germline V lookup: CDR1 SGHVS, CDR2 FQNEAQ. V was clipped by 1 base and J by 1 base, with 7 bases between them. The CDR3 loop spans 14 amino acids. The CDR3 protein is CASSLVGGNTEAFF. In nucleotides, the CDR3 is TGTGCCAGCAGCTTAGTCGGGGGGAACACTGAAGCTTTCTTT.

This clone has just a few counts. Written as DNA, the CDR3 is TGCGCCAGCAGCCCCCATGCGGGAGGAGGCACCGGGGAGCTGTTTTTT. It codes for CASSPHAGGGTGELFF. V usage is TRBV5-1 and J usage is TRBJ2-2; 8 nucleotides agree with TRBD2. With V trimmed by 4 bases and J by 4 bases, 9 bases remained unmatched. This CDR3 is built from 16 residues. The V gene's germline CDR1 is SGHRS and CDR2 YFSETQ.

This clone appeared a single time. The V call is TRBV10-3, the J call TRBJ2-7, with TRBD2 matching over 12 bases. J lost 5 bases, V lost 2 bases, and 7 bases had no gene match. The germline CDR1 and CDR2 sequences are ENHRY and SYGVKD. The length of the CDR3 is 16 residues. CDR3 loop: CAISEASGGAVDEQYF. The CDR3, as DNA: TGTGCCATCAGTGAGGCTAGCGGGGGGGCTGTCGACGAGCAGTACTTC.

Judged by abundance, this clone is medium-sized (0.01 to 0.1%). The chain joins TRBV5-1 to TRBJ2-2; possible D gene TRBD1, 6 bases. Trimming shortened V by 0 bases and J by 5 bases, and 14 bases separated the two germline ends. The CDR3 loop spans 16 amino acids. CDR1 and CDR2 (germline): SGHRS, YFSETQ. CDR3 protein: CASSLGNRDKTGELFF. For the CDR3, the DNA is TGCGCCAGCAGCTTGGGGAACAGGGATAAGACCGGGGAGCTGTTTTTT. The full variable domain, rest sourced from reference TRBV5-1 and TRBJ2-2, is KAGVTQTPRYLIKTRGQQVTLSCSPISGHRSVSWYQQTPGQGLQFLFEYFSETQRNKGNFPGRFSGRQFSNSRSEMNVSTLELGDSALYLCASSLGNRDKTGELFFGEGSRLTVL.

The CDR3 loop is CASSERVTGGYGYTF. CDR3 DNA: TGTGCCAGCAGCGAAAGGGTGACAGGGGGCTATGGCTACACCTTC. The chain couples TRBV7-2 to TRBJ1-2; 9 nucleotides align to TRBD1. The trim removed 5 bases at V and 4 bases at J, leaving 8 bases unmatched. The CDR3 has 15 residues. Germline CDR1 is SGHTA and CDR2 is FQGNSA.

The chain combines TRBV4-2 with TRBJ1-3; unclear D gene. Germline CDR1 LGHNA, CDR2 YNFKEQ. The CDR3 consists of 13 residues. V lost 2 bases, J lost 4 bases, and 6 bases lay in between. The CDR3, as DNA: TGTGCCAGCAGCCAATTCGACGGAAACACCATATATTTT. This sequence encodes CASSQFDGNTIYF.

The V call is TRBV4-2, the J call TRBJ2-1; 10 nucleotides agree with TRBD1. This CDR3 has 14 residues. V shed 8 bases, J shed 6 bases, and the junction held 7 bases outside the gene matches. CDR1 and CDR2 from the germline V gene are LGHNA and YNFKEQ. CDR3 residues: CASQGTGEVNEQFF. CDR3 DNA sequence: TGTGCCAGCCAAGGGACAGGGGAGGTCAATGAGCAGTTCTTC.

The chain is built from TRBV5-4 and TRBJ2-1; 12 bases are shared with TRBD2. Germline CDR1 and CDR2: SGHNT and YYREEE (reference sequence). The CDR3 is made up of 15 amino acids. J gave up 5 bases and V 4 bases, and 4 bases lay outside the gene matches. This chain's CDR3 is CASSPGTSGHNEQFF. Here the CDR3 DNA reads TGTGCCAGCAGCCCCGGGACTAGCGGGCACAATGAGCAGTTCTTC.

The gene calls are TRBV4-1 and TRBJ2-3; possibly TRBD1 for D (6 bases). The length of the CDR3 is 16 residues. With 1 base removed from V and 0 bases from J, the gap between germline ends came to 11 bases. CDR1 and CDR2 (germline): MGHRA, YSYEKL. CDR3 region: CASSQVQGLSTDTQYF. The CDR3 DNA reads TGCGCCAGCAGCCAAGTACAGGGATTAAGCACAGATACGCAGTATTTT.

In its sample, this clone was seen once. Other DNA sequences in the same sample also yield this CDR3. The V gene is TRBV6-6, the J gene TRBJ2-2; 13 positions match TRBD2. Germline trimming cut 6 bases from V and 1 base from J; bases unmatched to any gene: 5. Germline CDR1 is MNHNY and CDR2 is SVGAGI (reference sequence). CDR3 length: 17 amino acids. As DNA, the CDR3 is TGTGCCAGCAGCCGACTAGCGGGGGGTAAGAACACCGGGGAGCTGTTTTTT. Translation gives CASSRLAGGKNTGELFF.

This chain connects TRBV10-3 to TRBJ1-2; D remains ambiguous. Germline CDR1 ENHRY, CDR2 SYGVKD. Trimming cost V 4 bases and J 5 bases, with 11 bases left between them. The CDR3 has 13 residues. For the CDR3, the DNA is TGTGCCATCAGTGGAGGTACCTATTATGGCTACACCTTC. This sequence encodes CAISGGTYYGYTF.

The V and J genes are TRBV7-2 and TRBJ1-5; D is unresolved. Per germline, CDR1 SGHTA and CDR2 FQGNSA. This CDR3 is 12 amino acids long. The V and J ends lost 3 bases and 4 bases respectively, with 4 bases between them. DNA of the CDR3: TGTGCCAGCAGCTTTAATAATCAGCCCCAGCATTTT. It specifies CASSFNNQPQHF.

The chain couples TRBV12-5 to TRBJ2-5, with 7 bases lining up with TRBD1. The CDR3 totals 18 residues. The J segment lost 3 bases and the V segment lost 1 base, leaving 14 bases of the junction unmatched. Germline CDR1 and CDR2: LGHNT and FRNRAP. The CDR3 protein is CASGLGVGLAGQEETQYF. The DNA for the CDR3 is TGTGCTAGTGGTTTGGGAGTCGGTCTAGCAGGACAGGAAGAGACCCAGTACTTC.

A word on this clone: An end of the junction differs from the germline gene, which may be a read error. The V and J genes are TRBV27 and TRBJ1-4, with 10 bases that match TRBD1. Per the germline V gene, CDR1 is MNHEY and CDR2 is SMNVEV (reference sequence). The CDR3 sequence is 15 residues long. DNA for the CDR3: TGTGCCAGCAGTTTATTGGGACAGGGGATAGGGGAAACTGTTTTT. As protein: CASSLLGQGIGETVF.

This chain connects TRBV19 to TRBJ2-4; TRBD1 matches 10 bases. The trim removed 4 bases at V and 5 bases at J, leaving 8 bases unmatched. The CDR3 extends over 16 amino acids. The germline CDR1 and CDR2 sequences are LNHDA and SQIVND (reference sequence). The chain's CDR3 is CASSTRTGGLENIQYF. The CDR3 region has the DNA TGTGCCAGTAGTACCCGGACAGGGGGTCTCGAAAACATTCAGTACTTC. Combining the CDR3 with reference TRBV19 and TRBJ2-4 gives the whole variable domain DGGITQSPKYLFRKEGQNVTLSCEQNLNHDAMYWYRQDPGQGLRLIYYSQIVNDFQKGDIAEGYSVSREKKESFPLTVTSAQKNPTAFYLCASSTRTGGLENIQYFGAGTRLSVL.

The rearrangement joins TRBV19 to TRBJ2-3; the match to TRBD2 covers 9 bases. CDR3 size: 15 residues. Germline values: CDR1 LNHDA, CDR2 SQIVND (reference sequence). The V and J ends lost 9 bases and 0 bases, in that order; junction bases with no gene match: 7. In DNA form, the CDR3 reads TGTGCCAGCAGTTTAGCGGGGGCTAGCACAGATACGCAGTATTTT. It codes for CASSLAGASTDTQYF. The complete variable domain, with remaining parts taken from reference TRBV19 and TRBJ2-3, reads DGGITQSPKYLFRKEGQNVTLSCEQNLNHDAMYWYRQDPGQGLRLIYYSQIVNDFQKGDIAEGYSVSREKKESFPLTVTSAQKNPTAFYLCASSLAGASTDTQYFGPGTRLTVL.

This chain joins TRBV19 and TRBJ1-5, with D perhaps TRBD1 (6 bases). V lost 1 base to trimming and J lost 6 bases, with 10 bases between them. The CDR3 loop spans 14 amino acids. Germline values: CDR1 LNHDA, CDR2 SQIVND (reference sequence). CDR3 protein: CASSIARGGQPQHF. CDR3 nucleotides: TGTGCCAGTAGTATAGCGAGAGGGGGTCAGCCCCAGCATTTT.

The chain employs TRBV24-1 and TRBJ2-3; 7 positions match TRBD1. This CDR3 spans 14 amino acids. V lost 3 bases, J lost 5 bases, and 4 bases stayed unmatched. The germline V gene encodes CDR1 KGHDR and CDR2 SFDVKD. DNA for the CDR3: TGTGCCACCAGTGATACAGGGGTTGAAGATACGCAGTATTTT. It translates to CATSDTGVEDTQYF.

This clone has only one observation. This rearrangement joins TRBV5-1 to TRBJ1-1, with D possibly TRBD1 on 5 matching bases. Trimming removed 4 bases at V and 4 bases at J, with 14 bases between. From germline, CDR1 is SGHRS and CDR2 YFSETQ. The CDR3 has 14 amino acids. The CDR3 coding sequence is TGCGCCAGCAGCCCATATAATGGGGGCACTGAAGCTTTCTTT. Amino acids: CASSPYNGGTEAFF.